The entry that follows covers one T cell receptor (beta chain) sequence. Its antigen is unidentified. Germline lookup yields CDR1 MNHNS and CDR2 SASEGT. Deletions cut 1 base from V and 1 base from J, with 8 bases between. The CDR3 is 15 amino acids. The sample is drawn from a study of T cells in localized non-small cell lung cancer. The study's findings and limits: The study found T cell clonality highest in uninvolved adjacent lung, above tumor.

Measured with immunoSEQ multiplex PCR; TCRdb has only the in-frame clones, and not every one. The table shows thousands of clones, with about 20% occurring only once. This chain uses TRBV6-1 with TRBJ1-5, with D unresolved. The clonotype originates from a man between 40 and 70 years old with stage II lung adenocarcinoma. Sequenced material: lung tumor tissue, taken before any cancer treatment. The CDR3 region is CASSEGVTSNQPQHF. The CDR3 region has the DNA TGTGCCAGCAGTGAAGGGGTTACGAGCAATCAGCCCCAGCATTTT.